This TCR beta chain derives from a study of spatial heterogeneity in lung cancer. A word on this clonotype: Antigen unknown.

Time point specified: sample taken at primary tumor resection. Whole RNA from tumor, nontumor lung or frozen PBMC was sequenced unsorted. The cohort: some 73 early-stage, untreated non-small cell lung cancer patients. V shed 6 bases, J shed 6 bases, and the junction held 3 bases outside the gene matches. Germline assignment: CDR1 MNHEY and CDR2 SVGEGT. The CDR3 length is 14 residues. The study, taken as a whole, reports: Compared with follow-up, resection was when ubiquitous expanded tumor TCRs appeared in blood more.

Every cDNA TCR molecule received its own unique molecular identifier. TCRdb independently ran MiXCR on the 5' RACE reads; one entry per CDR3 protein. The sample includes tens of thousands of distinct CDR3 sequences, 15% to 25% of them seen just once. The receptor comes from a male donor with early-stage non-small cell lung cancer. The specimen comprised PBMCs, sampled at surgery. The J gene is TRBJ1-5, the V gene TRBV6-2 or TRBV6-3; the match to TRBD1 covers 12 bases. The CDR3 loop is CASSGTGGVQPQHF. The CDR3, as DNA: TGTGCCAGCAGCGGGACAGGGGGCGTTCAGCCCCAGCATTTT.